These 29 T cell receptor beta chains were all obtained from the same sample, sequenced in a study of breast tumors, draining lymph nodes, adjacent tissues. TCRdb itself ran the multiplex PCR reads through MiXCR, one entry per CDR3 protein. The data contain 250,000 or so distinct CDR3 sequences, more than 30% of them singletons. Axillary draining lymph nodes of breast cancer patients supplied the node samples. The sequenced sample consisted of axillary lymph node tissue. The receptor source for this set is a female donor with breast cancer. Some clones in this sample may be carry-over from other donors' samples.

The V call is TRBV7-2, the J call TRBJ1-5; maybe TRBD1 (6 bases). The ends were cut back, 7 bases at V and 0 bases at J, with 7 bases in the middle. Germline assignment: CDR1 SGHTA and CDR2 FQGNSA. The CDR3 covers 13 residues. CDR3 sequence: CASKGDSNQPQHF. The CDR3 DNA reads as TGTGCCAGCAAGGGGGATAGCAATCAGCCCCAGCATTTT.

Worth noting for this clonotype: A single base separates this from a much larger clone, so it may be a read error. V gene TRBV14 combines with J gene TRBJ2-7; 9 bases fit TRBD2. Unmatched junction bases numbered 8, after V lost 6 bases and J lost 8 bases. Germline assignment: CDR1 SGHDN and CDR2 FVKESK. The length of the CDR3 is 13 residues. In DNA, the CDR3 is TGTGCCAGCAGTTTAGGGACTAGCACCAAGCAGTACTTC. Translating gives CASSLGTSTKQYF.

For this clonotype: A much larger clone is a single base away; this may be a read error. The CDR3 region has the DNA TGCAGTGCTACACCCCCTAGCGGGAGGGCCCAAGAGACCCAGTACTTC. Protein sequence: CSATPPSGRAQETQYF. V and J are TRBV20-1 and TRBJ2-5; TRBD2 matches 12 bases. The J segment lost 1 base and the V segment lost 4 bases, leaving 7 bases of the junction unmatched. This CDR3 spans 16 amino acids. Germline values: CDR1 DFQATT, CDR2 SNEGSKA (reference sequence).

The chain recombines TRBV18 with TRBJ1-5; D may be TRBD1 (6 bases). The CDR3 loop spans 14 amino acids. V lost 2 bases and J 11 bases, leaving 16 bases between the germline ends. Germline assignment: CDR1 KGHSH and CDR2 LQKENI. For the CDR3, the DNA is TGTGCCAGCTCACCAAATGGGGGCCCAGGGGCCCAGCATTTT. This encodes CASSPNGGPGAQHF.

This clonotype was observed a few times. The chain joins TRBV30 to TRBJ2-1; 7 bases agree with TRBD2. Germline values: CDR1 GTSNPN, CDR2 SVGIG (reference sequence). With V trimmed by 1 base and J by 4 bases, 4 bases remained unmatched. This CDR3 has 14 residues. The CDR3 sequence: CAWSGLAAYNEQFF. CDR3 nucleotide sequence: TGTGCCTGGAGTGGTCTAGCGGCATACAATGAGCAGTTCTTC.

There are a few counts of this clonotype. CDR3 sequence: CASSLELRENTEAFF. The CDR3 DNA sequence: TGCGCCAGCAGCTTGGAGTTGCGGGAGAACACTGAAGCTTTCTTT. This chain uses TRBV5-1 with TRBJ1-1; D remains ambiguous. The V gene's germline CDR1 is SGHRS and CDR2 YFSETQ. Trimming took off 0 bases at V and 1 base at J, with 10 bases between the two ends. The CDR3 has 15 residues. Combining the CDR3 with reference TRBV5-1 and TRBJ1-1 gives the whole variable domain KAGVTQTPRYLIKTRGQQVTLSCSPISGHRSVSWYQQTPGQGLQFLFEYFSETQRNKGNFPGRFSGRQFSNSRSEMNVSTLELGDSALYLCASSLELRENTEAFFGQGTRLTVV.

On this clonotype itself: Since a much larger clone is just one base distant, this may be a read error. The chain carries TRBV28 and TRBJ1-6; D is possibly TRBD1 (6 bases). The CDR3 loop spans 14 amino acids. CDR1 is MDHEN and CDR2 is SYDVKM in the germline V gene. The chain's CDR3 is CPSSSTGTRSPLHF. The CDR3 DNA follows: TGTCCCAGCAGTTCGACAGGAACAAGGTCACCCCTCCACTTT.

This clonotype appeared a few times. The rearrangement joins TRBV6-6 to TRBJ2-7; D is perhaps TRBD2 (5 bases). Germline assignment: CDR1 MNHNY and CDR2 SVGAGI (reference sequence). The CDR3 is 16 amino acids. The V end lost 5 bases, the J end lost 4 bases, and 21 bases lay between the germline ends. Here the CDR3 reads CASSTADFPNQYEQYF. The CDR3 region has the DNA TGTGCCAGCAGTACTGCGGACTTCCCGAACCAATACGAGCAGTACTTC.

The chain uses TRBV10-3 and TRBJ2-5, with 14 bases that match TRBD2. The CDR3 contains 15 residues. V lost 11 bases to trimming and J lost 0 bases; unmatched junction nucleotides: 5. Germline loops: CDR1 ENHRY, CDR2 SYGVKD. The CDR3 protein is CAARTSGGYQETQYF. In nucleotides, the CDR3 is TGTGCCGCCCGGACTAGCGGGGGGTACCAAGAGACCCAGTACTTC.

The genes are TRBV29-1 and TRBJ2-2, with D perhaps matching TRBD1 or TRBD2 (6 bases each). Germline V CDR1 and CDR2: SQVTM, ANQGSEA. Deletions cut 7 bases from V and 4 bases from J, with 19 bases between. CDR3 length equals 15 residues. The CDR3 nucleotides are TGCAGCGCCATGATCTGGGGGGCGAGCACCGGGGAGCTGTTTTTT. Its protein product is CSAMIWGASTGELFF.

The sample holds one count of this clonotype. The chain has TRBV29-1 and TRBJ1-4; the D gene is possibly TRBD1 (5 bases). Per germline, CDR1 SQVTM and CDR2 ANQGSEA. The CDR3 runs to 13 residues. V was pared by 7 bases and J by 7 bases, with 16 bases between. CDR3 in amino acids: CSARQTASEKLFF. The CDR3 region has the DNA TGCAGCGCTCGACAGACGGCAAGTGAAAAACTGTTTTTT.

Comment on this clonotype: A much more abundant neighbour one base away suggests this may be a read error. The chain joins TRBV6-4 to TRBJ2-2, with D perhaps matching TRBD1 or TRBD2 (5 bases each). The V end lost 8 bases, the J end lost 3 bases, and 19 bases lay between the germline ends. CDR3 length: 16 amino acids. The germline V gene encodes CDR1 MRHNA and CDR2 SNTAGT. The CDR3 DNA reads TGTGCCAGCTCCCCAGGGCAGGAACTAGACACCGGGGAGCTGTTTTTT. As protein: CASSPGQELDTGELFF.

Ten or more counts support this clonotype. The chain recombines TRBV11-3 with TRBJ2-1, with 14 bases identical to TRBD2. The CDR3 length is 18 residues. CDR1 SGHNT and CDR2 YENEEA come from the germline V gene. V was clipped by 0 bases and J by 8 bases; unmatched bases: 9. The CDR3 reads CASSLDSRTSGRTDEQFF. CDR3 coding DNA: TGTGCCAGCAGCTTAGATTCTAGGACTAGCGGGAGGACCGATGAGCAGTTCTTC.

There are many counts of this clonotype. Mismatch with germline at one junction end may stem from a read error. The V gene is TRBV7-6, the J gene TRBJ2-7; D gene unclear. Germline CDR1 reads SGHVS; CDR2 reads FNYEAQ. The length of the CDR3 is 13 residues. For the CDR3, the DNA is TGTGCCAGCAGCCCACGAAACTCTTACGGGCAGTACTTC. Translated, it gives CASSPRNSYGQYF.

This clonotype came up a few times. The junction differs from germline at one of its ends, possibly a read error. The chain links TRBV6-5 to TRBJ2-7, with 11 bases matching TRBD2. CDR1 and CDR2 from the germline V gene are MNHEY and SVGAGI. This CDR3 is built from 16 residues. CDR3 sequence reads: CASSHSGLAANYEQYF. In DNA form, the CDR3 reads TGTGCCAGCAGTCACTCGGGACTAGCGGCGAACTACGAGCAGTACTTC.

Comments on this clonotype: One base away lies a much larger clone, so this may be a sequencing read error. The conserved phenylalanine or tryptophan normally closing the CDR3 is absent here, so this likely arose from a read error. This sequence joins TRBV19 and TRBJ2-7; 8 positions agree with TRBD2. The CDR3 length is 14 residues. Germline loops: CDR1 LNHDA, CDR2 SQIVND (reference sequence). The V gene end was trimmed by 4 bases and the J gene end by 2 bases; junction bases not matched to a gene: 4. CDR3 residues: CASSRTSTTYEQYL. The DNA for the CDR3 is TGTGCCAGTAGTAGGACTAGCACCACCTACGAGCAGTACCTC.

This clonotype has ten or more counts. The chain employs TRBV7-6 and TRBJ2-7; 11 nucleotides match TRBD2. Trimming cost V 4 bases and J 2 bases; bases outside gene matches: 10. CDR1 is SGHVS, CDR2 FNYEAQ, per germline. The CDR3 runs 17 residues. CDR3 DNA: TGTGCCAGCAGCTCTAAGGGGGGGACTAGCGGACCCTACGAGCAGTACTTC. This gives the protein CASSSKGGTSGPYEQYF.

Of note for this clonotype: The CDR3 end shows no conserved phenylalanine or tryptophan, and so a read error is likely. The V and J genes are TRBV5-1 and TRBJ2-7, with TRBD1 as a possible D gene (7 bases). Germline CDR1 reads SGHRS; CDR2 reads YFSETQ. The CDR3 is 14 amino acids. The V end lost 1 base, the J end lost 7 bases, and 15 bases lay between the germline ends. CDR3 region: CASSLRGGGNEQYL. The CDR3 DNA follows: TGCGCCAGCAGCTTGCGAGGGGGCGGGAATGAGCAGTACCTC.

This clonotype has at least ten counts. The chain recombines TRBV7-2 with TRBJ1-4, with TRBD1 identical over 7 bases. This CDR3 has 15 amino acids. Germline V gives CDR1 SGHTA, CDR2 FQGNSA. The junction had 8 bases not matched to a gene; V was cut back by 4 bases and J by 6 bases. CDR3 amino acids: CASSSSQGLDEKLFF. CDR3 coding DNA: TGTGCCAGCAGCTCATCACAGGGGCTTGATGAAAAACTGTTTTTT.

This clonotype was picked up many times. CDR3 loop: CATSDPGGLTYNEQFF. As DNA, the CDR3 is TGTGCCACCAGTGACCCCGGGGGGCTTACCTACAATGAGCAGTTCTTC. The genes are TRBV24-1 and TRBJ2-1, with D perhaps matching TRBD2 (7 bases). The CDR3 spans 16 residues. Germline assignment: CDR1 KGHDR and CDR2 SFDVKD. V lost 4 bases and J 2 bases, leaving 14 bases between the germline ends.

Worth noting for this clonotype: Likely a read error: the CDR3 ends without its conserved phenylalanine or tryptophan. The DNA is omitted, as the CDR3 cannot be located on it reliably, and the CDR3 follows TCRdb's listing. The gene calls are TRBV20-1 and TRBJ2-2; the table's D gene call, TRBD1, was not cross checked with the DNA. The CDR3 is 8 residues long, counting both termini. The V gene's germline CDR1 is DFQATT and CDR2 SNEGSKA (reference sequence). CDR3: CSALKGGA.

The genes are TRBV10-1 and TRBJ1-4; 7 bases map to TRBD1. Germline loops: CDR1 WNHNN, CDR2 SYGVQD (reference sequence). V gave up 7 bases and J gave up 7 bases; unmatched junction bases: 9. The length of the CDR3 is 14 residues. CDR3: CASIRQGLGEKLFF. In DNA, the CDR3 is TGCGCCAGCATTAGACAGGGACTTGGTGAAAAACTGTTTTTT.

To note about this clonotype: A much bigger clone sits one base away, suggesting this may be a read error. The V call is TRBV5-1, the J call TRBJ1-3, with D hard to call. Germline CDR1 and CDR2: SGHRS and YFSETQ. The CDR3 has 14 residues. The CDR3: CASSSGNSGNIIYF. In DNA form, the CDR3 reads TGCGCCAGCAGCTCGGGGAACTCTGGAAACATCATATATTTT.

The table lists this clonotype with many counts. The rearrangement uses TRBV5-1 and TRBJ2-5; D is unresolved. Germline-derived CDR1 and CDR2 are SGHRS and YFSETQ. V lost 1 base to trimming and J lost 1 base, with 11 bases between them. The CDR3 is 15 residues long. DNA of the CDR3: TGCGCCAGCAGCTTGTCAGGACGGATCCAAGAGACCCAGTACTTC. Translated: CASSLSGRIQETQYF.

The chain carries TRBV20-1 and TRBJ1-1, with 7 bases aligning to TRBD1. V shed 3 bases and J 10 bases; nucleotides not matched to a gene: 11. The CDR3 is made up of 13 amino acids. CDR1 DFQATT and CDR2 SNEGSKA come from the germline V gene (reference sequence). CDR3 DNA sequence: TGCAGTGCTAGGGTGGGCAGGGGGTCGGGAGCTTTCTTT. This sequence encodes CSARVGRGSGAFF.

Details on this clonotype: A read error may explain this, as a much larger clone is one base away. V usage is TRBV6-1 and J usage is TRBJ2-5; D ambiguous. This CDR3 is 12 amino acids long. Germline V lookup: CDR1 MNHNS, CDR2 SASEGT. The CDR3, as DNA: TGTGCCAGCAGTGAAGCCCGAGAGGCCCAGTACTTC. This codes for CASSEAREAQYF.

This clonotype has a count of ten or more. The chain uses TRBV20-1 and TRBJ2-1, with D perhaps matching TRBD1 or TRBD2 (6 bases each). The CDR3 is 15 residues long. The V gene lost 3 bases and the J gene lost 3 bases, with 15 bases spanning the gap. Germline V gene lookup returns CDR1 DFQATT and CDR2 SNEGSKA (reference sequence). The CDR3 coding sequence is TGCAGTGCTAGCTGGGGGGCTGGGATCTACAATGAGCAGTTCTTC. This sequence encodes CSASWGAGIYNEQFF.

In its sample, this clonotype was seen many times. The chain recombines TRBV5-6 with TRBJ2-7; 9 bases match TRBD2. Trimming took 7 bases from V and 2 from J; bases not matched to a gene: 16. The CDR3 is made up of 17 amino acids. Germline assignment: CDR1 SGHDT and CDR2 YYEEEE. The CDR3 loop reads CASGRDRGLAIPYEQYF. CDR3 nucleotides: TGTGCCAGCGGCCGGGACAGAGGACTAGCGATCCCCTACGAGCAGTACTTC.

In its sample, this clonotype was seen many times. The rearrangement links TRBV9 to TRBJ1-6; D is unresolved. CDR1 and CDR2 from the germline V gene are SGDLS and YYNGEE. V lost 1 base, J lost 8 bases, and 7 bases lay in between. The CDR3 loop spans 13 amino acids. The CDR3 protein is CASSVSPDSPLHF. The CDR3 DNA is TGTGCCAGCAGCGTATCCCCCGATTCACCCCTCCACTTT.